Below, 29 T cell receptor beta chains from the same sample are listed, as sequenced in a study of blood T cell repertoires in COVID-19. Sequencing was performed with immunoSEQ multiplex PCR; in TCRdb, only in-frame clones are kept and a portion is missing. The table records fewer than 300,000 clones, about 81% of them present only once. The sample comprised peripheral blood. The receptors stem from a human donor with COVID-19, enrolled during active disease. The donor label of this sample is uncertain.

The gene calls are TRBV23-1 and TRBJ2-5; tentative D call: TRBD1 (6 bases). TRBV23-1 is assigned to the ORF class and has an uncertain function. The CDR3 loop spans 17 amino acids. With 4 bases removed from V and 5 bases from J, the gap between germline ends came to 23 bases. The CDR3 DNA sequence: TGCGCCAGCAGTCCCCCGAGGGCCCTACAGGGCGAGGAGACCCAGTACTTC. This translates into CASSPPRALQGEETQYF.

The V call is TRBV19, the J call TRBJ1-4; D is unclear. The V gene lost 4 bases and the J gene lost 3 bases, with 12 bases spanning the gap. CDR3 length: 15 amino acids. Germline V gene sequence: CDR1 LNHDA, CDR2 SQIVND (reference sequence). CDR3 sequence: CASSTRRSPNEKLFF. CDR3 DNA: TGTGCCAGTAGTACCCGACGGAGCCCTAATGAAAAACTGTTTTTT.

The V call is TRBV30, the J call TRBJ1-5; possible D gene TRBD1, 5 bases. V was cut by 1 base and J by 3 bases, with 10 bases left in between. The CDR3 totals 14 residues. Germline CDR1 is GTSNPN and CDR2 is SVGIG (reference sequence). The CDR3: CAWSGGGDNQPQHF. The CDR3, as DNA: TGTGCCTGGAGTGGGGGAGGGGACAATCAGCCCCAGCATTTT.

The rearrangement links TRBV23-1 to TRBJ2-3, with 7 bases identical to TRBD1. TRBV23-1 counts as an open reading frame of uncertain function. The CDR3 sequence is 17 residues long. V trimming: 4 bases; J trimming: 2 bases; junction bases outside the gene matches: 12. CDR3: CASSRHRDRVPTDTQYF. In DNA form, the CDR3 reads TGCGCCAGCAGTCGACACCGGGACAGAGTACCCACAGATACGCAGTATTTT.

The chain recombines TRBV5-4 with TRBJ2-3; D is uncertain. V was pared by 3 bases and J by 0 bases, with 2 bases between. The CDR3 covers 12 residues. Looked up from germline, CDR1 is SGHNT and CDR2 is YYREEE (reference sequence). CDR3 protein: CASSSSTDTQYF. For the CDR3, the DNA is TGTGCCAGCAGCTCAAGCACAGATACGCAGTATTTT.

The chain couples TRBV6-2 or TRBV6-3 to TRBJ2-7; 10 bases are shared with TRBD2. Germline V lookup: CDR1 MNHEY, CDR2 SVGEGT. With 2 bases clipped from V and 4 bases from J, the junction kept 5 bases outside the gene matches. There are 15 residues in the CDR3. In nucleotides, the CDR3 is TGTGCCAGCAGTTACGGGATTAGCGGGAGGTACGAGCAGTACTTC. Its protein is CASSYGISGRYEQYF.

J is TRBJ2-6 and V is TRBV28, with 8 bases matching TRBD1. Germline V gives CDR1 MDHEN, CDR2 SYDVKM. CDR3 size: 19 residues. Losses at the gene ends were 3 bases for V and 1 base for J; bases not matched to a gene: 11. The CDR3 sequence: CASSFEQGAQRSGANVLTF. CDR3 bases: TGTGCCAGCAGTTTCGAGCAGGGGGCGCAGAGGTCTGGGGCCAACGTCCTGACTTTC. Complete variable domain (other parts from reference TRBV28 and TRBJ2-6): DVKVTQSSRYLVKRTGEKVFLECVQDMDHENMFWYRQDPGLGLRLIYFSYDVKMKEKGDIPEGYSVSREKKERFSLILESASTNQTSMYLCASSFEQGAQRSGANVLTFGAGSRLTVL.

V and J are TRBV29-1 and TRBJ1-1; D possibly corresponds to TRBD1 (5 bases). Deletions cut 7 bases from V and 6 bases from J, with 12 bases between. CDR3 length: 11 amino acids. Germline assignment: CDR1 SQVTM and CDR2 ANQGSEA. The CDR3 DNA follows: TGCAGCGCGGCAGGGTACGCTGAAGCTTTCTTT. Translating it yields CSAAGYAEAFF.

The chain couples TRBV28 to TRBJ2-3; 7 bases align to TRBD2. Germline values: CDR1 MDHEN, CDR2 SYDVKM. This CDR3 region has 14 residues. Germline trimming cut 8 bases from V and 2 bases from J; bases unmatched to any gene: 7. The CDR3 sequence is CASGSGYHTDTQYF. In DNA form, the CDR3 reads TGTGCCAGCGGTAGCGGGTATCACACAGATACGCAGTATTTT.

V and J are TRBV4-1 and TRBJ2-1; 8 positions match TRBD1. V trimming: 0 bases; J trimming: 9 bases; junction bases outside the gene matches: 10. This CDR3 has 16 residues. CDR1 is MGHRA, CDR2 YSYEKL, per germline. CDR3 region: CASSQDFPGGFREQFF. The CDR3 DNA reads TGCGCCAGCAGCCAAGATTTCCCAGGGGGCTTCCGTGAGCAGTTCTTC.

This sequence joins TRBV19 and TRBJ2-1; TRBD2 matches at 14 bases. V lost 5 bases and J lost 15; bases outside the gene matches: 12. Germline CDR1 reads LNHDA; CDR2 reads SQIVND (reference sequence). This CDR3 region has 15 residues. Here the CDR3 DNA reads TGTGCCAGTAGTTCCCGATTGACTAGCGGGAGGGTGATGTTCTTC. Protein sequence: CASSSRLTSGRVMFF. Full variable domain (rest looked up from reference TRBV19 and TRBJ2-1): DGGITQSPKYLFRKEGQNVTLSCEQNLNHDAMYWYRQDPGQGLRLIYYSQIVNDFQKGDIAEGYSVSREKKESFPLTVTSAQKNPTAFYLCASSSRLTSGRVMFFGPGTRLTVL.

The V call is TRBV14, the J call TRBJ2-1; D is perhaps TRBD2 (6 bases). The germline V gene encodes CDR1 SGHDN and CDR2 FVKESK. This CDR3 spans 13 amino acids. Deletions cut 1 base from V and 10 bases from J, with 11 bases between. CDR3 bases: TGTGCCAGCAGCCAAGCTAGCGTCGGCGAGCAGTTCTTC. Encoded protein: CASSQASVGEQFF.

This clone was observed a single time. The V gene is TRBV29-1, the J gene TRBJ2-5, with 14 bases lining up with TRBD2. J gave up 1 base and V 6 bases, and 7 bases lay outside the gene matches. The CDR3 totals 16 residues. Germline CDR1 is SQVTM and CDR2 is ANQGSEA. Here the CDR3 reads CSVGLAGGSLQETQYF. DNA of the CDR3: TGCAGCGTCGGACTAGCGGGAGGCTCACTCCAAGAGACCCAGTACTTC.

This clone came up once. The rearrangement joins TRBV5-1 to TRBJ2-2; 9 bases are shared with TRBD1. J lost 5 bases, V lost 2 bases, and 13 bases had no gene match. The CDR3 is 18 residues long. Germline V lookup: CDR1 SGHRS, CDR2 YFSETQ. DNA of the CDR3: TGCGCCAGCAGCTTCTACCCCGCCGGGACAGGGAGGACCGGGGAGCTGTTTTTT. This codes for CASSFYPAGTGRTGELFF. The full variable domain, completed using reference TRBV5-1 and TRBJ2-2, is KAGVTQTPRYLIKTRGQQVTLSCSPISGHRSVSWYQQTPGQGLQFLFEYFSETQRNKGNFPGRFSGRQFSNSRSEMNVSTLELGDSALYLCASSFYPAGTGRTGELFFGEGSRLTVL.

This clone was counted between two and nine times. The chain combines TRBV6-1 with TRBJ1-5; D unresolved. This CDR3 has 14 amino acids. Deletions cut 6 bases from V and 5 bases from J, with 14 bases between. Germline lookup yields CDR1 MNHNS and CDR2 SASEGT. The CDR3 DNA reads TGTGCCAGCAGCCCAATACAGACCGATCAGCCCCAGCATTTT. The encoded protein is CASSPIQTDQPQHF.

Here the CDR3 reads CASANQGREWYF. For the CDR3, the DNA is TGTGCCAGCGCCAACCAGGGGAGGGAGTGGTACTTC. This rearrangement joins TRBV28 to TRBJ2-7, with D possibly TRBD2 on 7 matching bases. V dropped 8 bases and J dropped 12 bases, with 20 bases sitting between them. The CDR3 consists of 12 residues. Germline-derived CDR1 and CDR2 are MDHEN and SYDVKM.

The V call is TRBV11-3, the J call TRBJ2-5, with D hard to call. The germline gives CDR1 SGHNT, CDR2 YENEEA. V gave up 0 bases and J gave up 4 bases, with 6 bases separating them. The CDR3 contains 13 residues. In nucleotides, the CDR3 is TGTGCCAGCAGCTTAGATCGGTCAGAGACCCAGTACTTC. It yields the protein CASSLDRSETQYF.

This chain joins TRBV7-8 and TRBJ1-6; tentatively, D is TRBD1 (6 bases). The germline V gene encodes CDR1 SGHVS and CDR2 FQNEAQ. The length of the CDR3 is 13 residues. V lost 5 bases and J lost 10, with 12 bases in between. The CDR3 region is CASSTNRDSPLHF. Here the CDR3 DNA reads TGTGCCAGCAGCACAAACAGGGACTCACCCCTCCACTTT. The full variable domain, in which reference TRBV7-8 and TRBJ1-6 provide the parts outside the CDR3, is GAGVSQSPRYKVAKRGQDVALRCDPISGHVSLFWYQQALGQGPEFLTYFQNEAQLDKSGLPSDRFFAERPEGSVSTLKIQRTQQEDSAVYLCASSTNRDSPLHFGNGTRLTVT.

This chain uses TRBV15 with TRBJ2-3; D remains unclear. The CDR3 length is 15 residues. Per germline, CDR1 LNHNV and CDR2 YYDKDF (reference sequence). V was trimmed by 0 bases and J by 0 bases, leaving 7 bases between them. The CDR3 DNA sequence: TGTGCCACCAGCAGAGATCGTAGTAGCACAGATACGCAGTATTTT. Translated, it gives CATSRDRSSTDTQYF.

V is TRBV7-3 and J is TRBJ2-1; D possibly corresponds to TRBD2 (5 bases). V lost 4 bases and J 4 bases, leaving 11 bases between the germline ends. From germline, CDR1 is SGHTA and CDR2 FQGTGA. The CDR3 length is 14 residues. The CDR3 region has the DNA TGTGCCAGCAGCTCCTCGACGGGATACAATGAGCAGTTCTTC. It translates to CASSSSTGYNEQFF.

The chain links TRBV19 to TRBJ2-7; TRBD2 matches at 11 bases. The V segment lost 7 bases and the J segment 6 bases; nucleotides outside the gene matches: 8. The CDR3 is 14 residues long. Germline V gene data show CDR1 as LNHDA and CDR2 as SQIVND (reference sequence). The CDR3 DNA is TGTGCCAGTACCGATGGACTAGCGGGTGGCGAGCAGTACTTC. Translated, it gives CASTDGLAGGEQYF.

This chain joins TRBV7-2 and TRBJ2-2, with TRBD2 as a possible D gene (6 bases). Germline lookup yields CDR1 SGHTA and CDR2 FQGNSA. V lost 8 bases and J lost 6, with 16 bases in between. This CDR3 contains 14 residues. The CDR3 protein is CASGPSTSSGELFF. DNA of the CDR3: TGTGCCAGCGGGCCCTCGACTAGTTCCGGGGAGCTGTTTTTT.

The chain links TRBV28 to TRBJ1-5, with D tentatively TRBD1 (5 bases). CDR3 size: 15 residues. V lost 1 base to trimming and J lost 4 bases, with 11 bases between them. Per the germline V gene, CDR1 is MDHEN and CDR2 is SYDVKM. The CDR3 protein is CASSLSAKGNQPQHF. In nucleotides, the CDR3 is TGTGCCAGCAGTTTATCCGCCAAGGGGAATCAGCCCCAGCATTTT.

This clone was counted at least ten times. The rearrangement joins TRBV2 to TRBJ1-6; D is perhaps TRBD1 (5 bases). This CDR3 is 14 amino acids long. Germline loops: CDR1 SNHLY, CDR2 FYNNEI. The V and J ends lost 4 bases and 8 bases respectively, with 12 bases between them. DNA for the CDR3: TGTGCCAGCAGTGGGGCAGGGATATATTCACCCCTCCACTTT. It codes for CASSGAGIYSPLHF.

The CDR3 loop reads CASSSRIAGVTDTQYF. CDR3 in DNA: TGTGCCAGCAGTTCCCGGATAGCGGGAGTCACAGATACGCAGTATTTT. The chain recombines TRBV2 with TRBJ2-3; 9 nucleotides match TRBD2. In germline, CDR1 is SNHLY, CDR2 FYNNEI. The CDR3 has 16 amino acids. V lost 5 bases to trimming and J lost 2 bases; unmatched junction nucleotides: 8.

The V and J genes are TRBV12-3 or TRBV12-4 and TRBJ2-7; D is undetermined. The CDR3 sequence is 13 residues long. Trimming stripped 8 bases from V and 1 base from J, with 12 bases between. CDR3 nucleotide sequence: TGTGCCAGCGCACGTGGCGGTTCCTACGAGCAGTACTTC. Translation: CASARGGSYEQYF.

The rearrangement links TRBV2 to TRBJ1-1, with D tentatively TRBD1 (6 bases). V was trimmed by 7 bases and J by 4 bases, leaving 13 bases between them. Per germline, CDR1 SNHLY and CDR2 FYNNEI. CDR3 length: 13 amino acids. The CDR3 here is CASNNRVVTEAFF. DNA for the CDR3: TGTGCCAGCAATAACAGGGTCGTCACTGAAGCTTTCTTT.

V is TRBV15 and J is TRBJ2-7, with 7 positions matching TRBD1. V lost 3 bases to trimming and J lost 1 base; unmatched junction nucleotides: 9. Germline CDR1 reads LNHNV; CDR2 reads YYDKDF (reference sequence). The CDR3 is 16 residues long. The CDR3 sequence: CATSSPRTGGSYEQYF. The CDR3, as DNA: TGTGCCACCAGCAGCCCCAGGACAGGTGGGTCCTACGAGCAGTACTTC. Based on the CDR3 plus reference TRBV15 and TRBJ2-7, the full variable domain is DAMVIQNPRYQVTQFGKPVTLSCSQTLNHNVMYWYQQKSSQAPKLLFHYYDKDFNNEADTPDNFQSRRPNTSFCFLDIRSPGLGDTAMYLCATSSPRTGGSYEQYFGPGTRLTVT.

The rearrangement uses TRBV6-5 and TRBJ2-5; D perhaps matches TRBD1 (6 bases). The CDR3 has 14 amino acids. Germline V gives CDR1 MNHEY, CDR2 SVGAGI. Trimming shortened V by 0 bases and J by 2 bases, and 7 bases separated the two germline ends. CDR3 nucleotides: TGTGCCAGCAGTTACTCGGGACAACAAGAGACCCAGTACTTC. This encodes CASSYSGQQETQYF.